These T cell receptor beta chains were read from a single sample in a study of graft-versus-host responses after intestinal transplantation. Data came from immunoSEQ multiplex PCR; TCRdb stores just in-frame clones and leaves some out. The sample carries about 9,800 clones, approximately 72% recorded once. This specimen was ileum tissue, taken around 500 days after intestinal transplant. The receptor set was obtained from a human patient who received an intestinal transplant, so some T cells may come from the graft donor. Each CDR3 is given with its conserved first and last residue. The D gene is left open where the match is weak. Expanded clones are given a class, and other clones once, few, many or no size at all.

d_call j_call clone_size v_call cdr3_nt cdr3_aa
NA TRBJ2-3 NA TRBV28 TGTGCCAGCACCCCCCACTCAGCGCCAGATACGCAGTATTTT CASTPHSAPDTQYF
TRBD2 TRBJ2-1 NA TRBV19 TGTGCCAGTAGTATCCTGCGGGGGGGAACCTACAATGAGCAGTTCTTC CASSILRGGTYNEQFF
TRBD2 TRBJ2-5 NA TRBV14 TGTGCCAGCAGCCGCGTCGACCCGCGGGACTACGAAGAGACCCAGTACTTC CASSRVDPRDYEETQYF
NA TRBJ2-2 NA TRBV7-3 TGTGCCAGCAGCTTAAATGGACCCCCCGGGGAGCTGTTTTTT CASSLNGPPGELFF
NA TRBJ2-7 NA TRBV30 TGTGCCTGGAGCGCGACGTCTTTTTACGAGCAGTACTTC CAWSATSFYEQYF
TRBD2 TRBJ2-7 NA TRBV6-5 TGTGCCAGCAGTTACGAGGGACTAGCTGGGGAGCAGTACTTC CASSYEGLAGEQYF
NA TRBJ1-2 NA TRBV7-9 TGTGCCAGCAGACTCGTGGGGGGGAAATTTTATGGCTACACCTTC CASRLVGGKFYGYTF
NA TRBJ2-1 few TRBV7-9 TGTGCCAGCAGCCTAAGCGGAACAACCTACAATGAGCAGTTCTTC CASSLSGTTYNEQFF
TRBD2 TRBJ2-1 NA TRBV20-1 TGCAGTGTTGGCGGGAGTGAAGAGCAGTTCTTC CSVGGSEEQFF
NA TRBJ1-2 NA TRBV19 TGTGCCAGTAGGCCGACGGGGGAGGATGGCTACACCTTC CASRPTGEDGYTF
NA TRBJ2-3 NA TRBV30 TGTGCCTGGACCTCTGGGGGAGATACGCAGTATTTT CAWTSGGDTQYF
NA TRBJ1-2 NA TRBV6-6 TGTGCCAGCAGTTACCCACAGACCTATGGCTACACCTTC CASSYPQTYGYTF
NA TRBJ1-5 NA TRBV28 TGTGCCAGCAGCCTGCGGATAGGGCCCCAGCATTTT CASSLRIGPQHF
NA TRBJ1-3 NA TRBV7-9 TGTGCCAGCAGGTTACAGGAGGCTGGAAACACCATATATTTT CASRLQEAGNTIYF
NA TRBJ1-6 NA TRBV7-2 TGTGCCAGCAGCTTAGACAGCTCCTATAATTCACCCCTCCACTTT CASSLDSSYNSPLHF
NA TRBJ2-3 NA TRBV27 TGTGCCAGCAGTTGGGGAAAGCATGGGACAGATACGCAGTATTTT CASSWGKHGTDTQYF
TRBD2 TRBJ2-3 once TRBV7-9 TGTGCCAGTCTCAGGCTCAGCGGGGGGTTGGATACGCAGTATTTT CASLRLSGGLDTQYF
TRBD2 TRBJ2-3 once TRBV10-1 TGCGCCAGCAGCGGGACTAGCGGGAGCTCAGATACGCAGTATTTT CASSGTSGSSDTQYF
NA TRBJ2-3 NA TRBV27 TGTGCCAGCAGTTCTTTTTTTAGCGGTAGCACAGATACGCAGTATTTT CASSSFFSGSTDTQYF
NA TRBJ2-7 NA TRBV6-6 TGTGCCAGCAGTTACTCGGGCCCCGGGTACGAGCAGTACTTC CASSYSGPGYEQYF
NA TRBJ2-5 NA TRBV9 TGTGCCAGCAGCGTACAGGGCCAAGAGACCCAGTACTTC CASSVQGQETQYF
NA TRBJ2-2 NA TRBV11-2 TGTGGTACAGGCACGAACACCGGGGAGCTGTTTTTT CGTGTNTGELFF
NA TRBJ2-7 NA TRBV7-9 TGTGCCAGCAGCGGAGGGACAGAAGTTCTACGAGGTCGGTACTTC CASSGGTEVLRGRYF
NA TRBJ2-3 NA TRBV5-1 TGCGCCAGCAGCTTGTCCGGACTACAAAGCACAGATACGCAGTATTTT CASSLSGLQSTDTQYF
NA TRBJ1-2 NA TRBV30 TGTGCCTGGAGTGTACTAGTACAGGGCCATGGCTACACCTTC CAWSVLVQGHGYTF
NA TRBJ1-2 NA TRBV15 TGTGCCACCAGCAGAGACCGATATGGCTACACCTTC CATSRDRYGYTF
TRBD2 TRBJ2-7 NA TRBV19 TGTGCCAGTAGACTAGCGGACTCCTACGGGCAGTACTTC CASRLADSYGQYF
TRBD1 TRBJ1-1 NA TRBV20-1 TGCAGTGCTGGACAGGCTGAAGCTTTCTTT CSAGQAEAFF
NA TRBJ1-3 once TRBV2 TGTGCCAGCAGTGAAGTGACTGGAAACACCATATATTTT CASSEVTGNTIYF
NA TRBJ2-5 NA TRBV18 TGTGCCAGCTCACGGGGGAACCAAGAGACCCAGTACTTC CASSRGNQETQYF
TRBD2 TRBJ2-7 NA TRBV4-1 TGCGCCAGCAGCCAAGGGACTAGCGGGAGAGTTTACGAGCAGTACTTC CASSQGTSGRVYEQYF
TRBD2 TRBJ2-3 NA TRBV19 TGTGCCAGTAGTCAAGCCCGACTAGCTAGAAATACGCAGTATTTT CASSQARLARNTQYF
NA TRBJ2-7 NA TRBV7-2 TGTGCCAGCAATTCCGGGACTCTACATTACGAGCAGTACTTC CASNSGTLHYEQYF
TRBD1 TRBJ2-2 NA TRBV6-5 TGTGCCAGCAGCCTACAGGGGGCAGAGACCGGGGAGCTGTTTTTT CASSLQGAETGELFF
NA TRBJ2-5 few TRBV19 TGTGCCAGTAGTATAATCTTGGCAGGAGAGACCCAGTACTTC CASSIILAGETQYF
NA TRBJ1-5 NA TRBV19 TGTGCCAGTAGTATAGTATCAGGTCAGCCCCAGCATTTT CASSIVSGQPQHF
TRBD2 TRBJ2-7 NA TRBV6-5 TGTGCCAGCAGTACTAGCGGGAGCTCCTACGAGCAGTACTTC CASSTSGSSYEQYF
TRBD1 TRBJ2-1 few TRBV11-3 TGTGCCAGCAGCAACCGGGACAGGGTGAGTGAGCAGTTCTTC CASSNRDRVSEQFF
NA TRBJ1-1 few TRBV7-9 TGTGCCAGCAGCTTCCCGTCAGGGCGGAACACTGAAGCTTTCTTT CASSFPSGRNTEAFF
NA TRBJ2-7 NA TRBV7-9 TGTGCCAGCAGCTTAGGTAGGAACGAGCAGTACTTC CASSLGRNEQYF
NA TRBJ1-5 few TRBV7-9 TGTGCCAGCAGCTTGCATAGCAATCAGCCCCAGCATTTT CASSLHSNQPQHF
NA TRBJ1-2 NA TRBV5-1 TGCGCCAGCAGCTTTTACGGCGCTAACTATGGCTACACCTTC CASSFYGANYGYTF
NA TRBJ2-7 NA TRBV28 TGTGCCAGCAGTGACTGGACCGGGTTCGAGCAGTACTTC CASSDWTGFEQYF
NA TRBJ1-1 NA TRBV28 TGTGCCAGCAGCCGCCCACTGAACACTGAAGCTTTCTTT CASSRPLNTEAFF
TRBD2 TRBJ2-7 NA TRBV7-2 TGTGCCAGCAGCCACAGCGGGGGGGAGCAGTACTTC CASSHSGGEQYF
TRBD1 TRBJ2-7 NA TRBV6-1 TGTGCCTCGCAGGCGGGACAGGGTTTCGAGCAGTACTTC CASQAGQGFEQYF
NA TRBJ2-7 NA TRBV10-2 TGCGCCAGCAGTGAGGGGTACGAGCAGTACTTC CASSEGYEQYF
NA TRBJ1-5 NA TRBV7-9 TGTGCCAGCAGCTTCGAGGGGGGGAATCAGCCCCAGCATTTT CASSFEGGNQPQHF
NA TRBJ2-1 NA TRBV7-9 TGTGCCAGCAGCTTGGGTCAGTGGGTTGAGTACAATGAGCAGTTCTTC CASSLGQWVEYNEQFF
NA TRBJ2-5 NA TRBV18 TGTGCCAGCTCACCATCCGGGCAAGAGACCCAGTACTTC CASSPSGQETQYF
NA TRBJ1-2 NA TRBV12-5 TGTGCTAGTGGTTTGGTACTTGGGCAGCGTTCTAACTATGGCTACACCTTC CASGLVLGQRSNYGYTF
NA TRBJ1-2 once TRBV25-1 TGTGCCAGCAGTAAACAGGGCTTCGCTAACTATGGCTACACCTTC CASSKQGFANYGYTF
NA TRBJ2-7 NA TRBV6-6 TGTGCCAGCAGTTACTCGGGGGGCACCTACGAGCAGTACTTC CASSYSGGTYEQYF
NA TRBJ2-5 once TRBV10-2 TGCGCCAGCAGTTTTTCTTCCCAGGGAAGGACCCAGTACTTC CASSFSSQGRTQYF
TRBD1 TRBJ1-2 NA TRBV6-5 TGTGCCAGCGGACTCACAGGGGGCTATGGCTACACCTTC CASGLTGGYGYTF